Detailed here is one T cell receptor (beta chain). There is no known antigen for this receptor. Sequence at one end of the junction differs from germline and may be a read error. This sample is part of a study of post-analysis software for immune sequencing data (dated by TCRdb to between 2014 and 2017). Study-level background: The recorded disease courses included relapsing-remitting, secondary progressive and progressive-relapsing multiple sclerosis, and some patients had no subtype annotation. The patient repertoires were set against about 12 previously published healthy control repertoires from donors whose ages ranged from roughly 6 to 26 years. A subset of samples was prepared in parallel using single-end sample barcoding, then pooled and co-amplified after Illumina adapter ligation.

The CDR3 sequence holds 12 residues, the cysteine and phenylalanine included. The kept DNA is CDR3 alone, 36 bases in frame from the first base. Taken from the germline V gene (reference sequence), the CDR1 and CDR2 loops are DFQATT and SNEGSKA. TCR beta repertoires were profiled from peripheral blood of about a dozen young patients with multiple sclerosis to demonstrate the VDJtools post-analysis software. Multiple sclerosis patients were children and adolescents aged 6 to 15 years. Paper-wide results and their limitations: Direct clustering with F measure showed strong co-clustering of samples prepared in the same batch, prompting a batch-effect correction. Significantly lower normalized Chao1 diversity was found in multiple sclerosis patients than in controls, suggesting substantial peripheral T-cell clonal expansion. Significantly higher frequencies in patients than in controls were found for roughly 5 TRBV segments, including TRBV5-6, TRBV5-1 and TRBV20-1. The multiple sclerosis patient group was slightly younger than the control group.

Library method: PCR. The instrument given in TCRdb is Illumina HiSeq 2500. Unique molecular identifiers were incorporated into TCR beta cDNA libraries to reduce PCR and sequencing biases. Per 1 to 10 million input T cells, approximately 500,000 cDNA molecules were obtained, such that each molecule approximated one T cell. Patient libraries were prepared and sequenced with the same protocol used for the earlier healthy control dataset. Samples belonging to the same batch were prepared together, multiplexed and sequenced on a shared HiSeq lane. Per the original workflow: Raw barcoded reads were processed with MIGEC, discarding single-read molecular identifier groups before consensus assembly and CDR3 extraction. Clonotype tables were post-analysed with VDJtools, and diversity was normalized by down-sampling all datasets to the smallest sample size. Repertoire overlap clustering matched CDR3 amino acid but not nucleotide sequences to correct batch-related cross-sample contamination. TCRdb reran the public reads through fastp at Q25 and MiXCR, keeping productive beta chains. Each entry is one CDR3 protein sequence, shown with its most common DNA and genes. Clone size and V and J calls follow TCRdb, not the original study. The sample data list fewer than 600,000 distinct CDR3 sequences, and 40% to 55% of these were observed just once. The top ten constitute 9% to 14% of the sample.

Sequencing input: blood. The rearranged chain carries TRBV20-1 and TRBJ2-7; TRBD2 lines up with 8 middle nucleotides. The J call is doubtful: the DNA matches TRBJ2-5 better. The receptor was derived from a girl aged 10 to 17 with multiple sclerosis. The DNA sequence is as follows: TGCAGTACTAGAGCGGGAGAAGAGACCCAGTACTTC. This gives the protein CSTRAGEETQYF.